A single count supports the clone carrying this T cell receptor beta chain. Its antigen remains unknown. J lost 3 bases, V lost 4 bases, and 14 bases had no gene match. Germline V gene lookup returns CDR1 MGHRA and CDR2 YSYEKL. The CDR3 covers 17 residues. Some clones are missing from TCRdb's copy, which holds only in-frame ones; the method was immunoSEQ multiplex PCR. The sample holds roughly 150,000 clones, 88% seen once. This sample was included in a study of lymphopenia after photon versus proton radiotherapy. Study-level findings and limits: Relative stability marked proton patients; photon patients lost diversity and naive cells. Oligoclonal CD8+ Temra expansion after nadir drove photon patients' diversity drop. Better survival with proton therapy was suggested as possible, not demonstrated.

This TCR was recovered from a man aged 45 to 65 with gastric cancer. The rearrangement joins TRBV4-1 to TRBJ2-5; 7 nucleotides align to TRBD2. The sample consisted of peripheral blood, taken from a patient treated with photon-based radiotherapy. CDR3 bases: TGCGCCAGCAGCCGGACAATCACCGGGCTAGCGGAAGAGACCCAGTACTTC. Translation: CASSRTITGLAEETQYF.